Given below is one TCR beta chain in context. This specimen comes from a study of blood T cell repertoires in COVID-19. Study as a whole: There were acute and convalescent COVID-19 samples, and they came from the United States, Italy and Spain.

Method: immunoSEQ multiplex PCR; TCRdb's copy keeps in-frame clones and lacks some. The repertoire holds 150,000 to 200,000 clones, with roughly 87% as singletons. The source of this sequence is an older woman with COVID-19, enrolled during active disease. The sample consisted of peripheral blood.

As DNA, the CDR3 is TGTGCCAGCAGCTATAGGGACTCCACAGATACGCAGTATTTT. This sequence encodes CASSYRDSTDTQYF. The gene calls are TRBV14 and TRBJ2-3, with D perhaps matching TRBD2 (6 bases). This CDR3 spans 14 amino acids. From germline, CDR1 is SGHDN and CDR2 FVKESK. V lost 5 bases and J lost 2, with 11 bases in between.